The 15 T cell receptor beta chains below all came from one sample that was sequenced in a study of blood T cell repertoires in COVID-19. The method was immunoSEQ multiplex PCR; TCRdb's version includes in-frame clones alone and lacks a portion of them. The sample includes approximately 170,000 clones, 80% to 90% of them seen just once. Sequenced material: peripheral blood. The source is a woman in her seventies who had recovered from COVID-19.

The chain is built from TRBV19 and TRBJ2-7; a weak D match, TRBD2 (6 bases). The V and J ends lost 10 bases and 3 bases respectively, with 19 bases between them. The CDR3 covers 14 residues. The germline gives CDR1 LNHDA, CDR2 SQIVND (reference sequence). The CDR3 DNA follows: TGTGCCACCTCACCCCCCGGGACTCTCTACGAGCAGTACTTC. Amino acid sequence: CATSPPGTLYEQYF.

The chain links TRBV28 to TRBJ2-2; weak D call: TRBD1 (5 bases). Trimming removed 10 bases from V and 1 base from J, with 10 bases in between. The CDR3 covers 13 residues. Germline assignment: CDR1 MDHEN and CDR2 SYDVKM. CDR3 DNA: TGTGCCACACCAGGACAGAACACCGGGGAGCTGTTTTTT. It specifies CATPGQNTGELFF. Full variable domain (missing parts from reference TRBV28 and TRBJ2-2): DVKVTQSSRYLVKRTGEKVFLECVQDMDHENMFWYRQDPGLGLRLIYFSYDVKMKEKGDIPEGYSVSREKKERFSLILESASTNQTSMYLCATPGQNTGELFFGEGSRLTVL.

V is TRBV24-1 and J is TRBJ2-7; 13 nucleotides match TRBD2. Germline CDR1 KGHDR, CDR2 SFDVKD. With 3 bases clipped from V and 0 bases from J, the junction kept 1 base outside the gene matches. The CDR3 is 16 residues long. This chain's CDR3 is CATSDRTSGSSYEQYF. DNA of the CDR3: TGTGCCACCAGTGATCGGACTAGCGGGAGCTCCTACGAGCAGTACTTC.

The gene calls are TRBV11-2 and TRBJ1-1; D is ambiguous. Per the germline V gene, CDR1 is SGHAT and CDR2 is FQNNGV. V was clipped by 5 bases and J by 7 bases, with 11 bases between them. CDR3 size: 12 residues. CDR3: CASSPLGGEAFF. The DNA for the CDR3 is TGTGCCAGCAGCCCCCTGGGAGGTGAAGCTTTCTTT.

This chain uses TRBV5-4 with TRBJ1-1; 10 bases are shared with TRBD1. Germline loops: CDR1 SGHNT, CDR2 YYREEE (reference sequence). The length of the CDR3 is 12 residues. V dropped 3 bases and J dropped 13; count of bases not matched to a gene: 6. This chain's CDR3 is CASSSTGQGGFF. The CDR3 DNA is TGTGCCAGCAGCTCAACCGGACAGGGGGGTTTCTTT.

This clone came up once. The CDR3 protein is CASSIGRQSVGVEAFF. CDR3 nucleotides: TGTGCCAGTAGTATTGGTCGGCAAAGCGTGGGTGTGGAAGCTTTCTTT. The chain employs TRBV19 and TRBJ1-1; no reliable D call. Germline V gene data show CDR1 as LNHDA and CDR2 as SQIVND (reference sequence). This CDR3 is built from 16 residues. Trimming pared 3 bases from V and 8 bases from J, leaving 22 bases between.

The chain joins TRBV2 to TRBJ2-1, with 8 bases lining up with TRBD2. Germline trimming cut 8 bases from V and 1 base from J; bases unmatched to any gene: 1. The CDR3 loop spans 13 amino acids. Germline loops: CDR1 SNHLY, CDR2 FYNNEI. This CDR3 is CASERESYNEQFF. The CDR3 DNA reads TGTGCCAGCGAGCGGGAGTCCTACAATGAGCAGTTCTTC.

The chain employs TRBV18 and TRBJ1-1; D is possibly TRBD1 (6 bases). V gave up 3 bases and J gave up 0 bases, with 17 bases separating them. Germline V CDR1 and CDR2: KGHSH, LQKENI. The CDR3 contains 17 residues. The CDR3: CASSPREGVGLNTEAFF. CDR3 bases: TGTGCCAGCTCACCCCGCGAGGGGGTGGGATTGAACACTGAAGCTTTCTTT.

In its sample, this clone was seen a few times. This sequence joins TRBV29-1 and TRBJ1-2; TRBD1 might be the D (6 bases). The V and J ends lost 6 bases and 1 base respectively, with 9 bases between them. This CDR3 spans 12 amino acids. Germline V gene data show CDR1 as SQVTM and CDR2 as ANQGSEA. The CDR3 protein is CSVQGGNYGYTF. The CDR3 DNA is TGCAGCGTCCAAGGGGGTAACTATGGCTACACCTTC.

A few counts support this clone. The CDR3 reads CASSEGFGGPGSNQPQHF. In DNA, the CDR3 is TGTGCCAGCAGTGAAGGGTTTGGCGGCCCGGGAAGCAATCAGCCCCAGCATTTT. The chain recombines TRBV6-1 with TRBJ1-5, with D unclear. The CDR3 has 18 amino acids. V lost 1 base and J 1 base, leaving 17 bases between the germline ends. Germline assignment: CDR1 MNHNS and CDR2 SASEGT.

This chain uses TRBV19 with TRBJ2-1; possible D gene TRBD1, 5 bases. Germline CDR1 LNHDA, CDR2 SQIVND (reference sequence). The V end was cut by 3 bases, the J end by 0 bases, with 9 bases between. The CDR3 extends over 15 amino acids. This CDR3 reads CASSISGFSYNEQFF. CDR3 DNA: TGTGCCAGTAGTATTTCAGGGTTCTCCTACAATGAGCAGTTCTTC. The full variable domain, in which reference TRBV19 and TRBJ2-1 provide the parts outside the CDR3, is DGGITQSPKYLFRKEGQNVTLSCEQNLNHDAMYWYRQDPGQGLRLIYYSQIVNDFQKGDIAEGYSVSREKKESFPLTVTSAQKNPTAFYLCASSISGFSYNEQFFGPGTRLTVL.

The V call is TRBV7-3, the J call TRBJ2-7; 8 bases fit TRBD2. The CDR3 spans 15 residues. With V trimmed by 5 bases and J by 3 bases, 9 bases remained unmatched. Germline lookup yields CDR1 SGHTA and CDR2 FQGTGA. The CDR3 sequence is CASSRGPRGDYEQYF. DNA of the CDR3: TGTGCCAGCAGCAGGGGACCGCGGGGGGACTACGAGCAGTACTTC.

The V gene is TRBV9, the J gene TRBJ2-7; 9 nucleotides line up with TRBD2. The trim removed 3 bases at V and 2 bases at J, leaving 3 bases unmatched. Germline assignment: CDR1 SGDLS and CDR2 YYNGEE. The CDR3 length is 14 residues. The CDR3 loop is CASSGGLAPYEQYF. The CDR3 coding sequence is TGTGCCAGCAGCGGGGGACTAGCCCCCTACGAGCAGTACTTC. Combining the CDR3 with reference TRBV9 and TRBJ2-7 gives the whole variable domain DSGVTQTPKHLITATGQRVTLRCSPRSGDLSVYWYQQSLDQGLQFLIQYYNGEERAKGNILERFSAQQFPDLHSELNLSSLELGDSALYFCASSGGLAPYEQYFGPGTRLTVT.

The gene calls are TRBV7-3 and TRBJ2-7; D is possibly TRBD2 (5 bases). V lost 5 bases to trimming and J lost 7 bases, with 15 bases between them. There are 13 residues in the CDR3. The V gene's germline CDR1 is SGHTA and CDR2 FQGTGA. The CDR3 loop is CASSPPGGGEQYF. CDR3 sequence (DNA): TGTGCCAGCAGCCCGCCTGGAGGTGGGGAGCAGTACTTC.

V gene TRBV7-8 combines with J gene TRBJ2-3; TRBD2 aligns across 8 bases. The CDR3 has 15 residues. From germline, CDR1 is SGHVS and CDR2 FQNEAQ. The V and J ends lost 6 bases and 4 bases, in that order; junction bases with no gene match: 9. DNA of the CDR3: TGTGCCAGCAGTCCGTCGGGAGGGGCCCCAGATACGCAGTATTTT. Amino acid sequence: CASSPSGGAPDTQYF.